This T cell receptor beta chain was documented in a study of T cell repertoires in cytomegalovirus infection. One entry per CDR3 protein results from TCRdb running MiXCR on the reads. The sample contains 290,000 or so distinct CDR3 sequences, about 26% of which appear only once. V lost 0 bases to trimming and J lost 6 bases; unmatched junction nucleotides: 10. This CDR3 contains 16 residues. CDR1 is SGHRS, CDR2 YFSETQ, per germline. The sequence came from a human donor in good health (CMV status not recorded). Some clones in this sample may be carry-over from other donors' samples. Sequencing used PBMCs. This chain joins TRBV5-1 and TRBJ1-2; 8 positions agree with TRBD1. The DNA for the CDR3 is TGCGCCAGCAGCTTGGAGGGGACAGGAGGAACGGATGGCTACACCTTC. This sequence encodes CASSLEGTGGTDGYTF. Variable domain in full (rest from reference TRBV5-1 and TRBJ1-2): KAGVTQTPRYLIKTRGQQVTLSCSPISGHRSVSWYQQTPGQGLQFLFEYFSETQRNKGNFPGRFSGRQFSNSRSEMNVSTLELGDSALYLCASSLEGTGGTDGYTFGSGTRLTVV.